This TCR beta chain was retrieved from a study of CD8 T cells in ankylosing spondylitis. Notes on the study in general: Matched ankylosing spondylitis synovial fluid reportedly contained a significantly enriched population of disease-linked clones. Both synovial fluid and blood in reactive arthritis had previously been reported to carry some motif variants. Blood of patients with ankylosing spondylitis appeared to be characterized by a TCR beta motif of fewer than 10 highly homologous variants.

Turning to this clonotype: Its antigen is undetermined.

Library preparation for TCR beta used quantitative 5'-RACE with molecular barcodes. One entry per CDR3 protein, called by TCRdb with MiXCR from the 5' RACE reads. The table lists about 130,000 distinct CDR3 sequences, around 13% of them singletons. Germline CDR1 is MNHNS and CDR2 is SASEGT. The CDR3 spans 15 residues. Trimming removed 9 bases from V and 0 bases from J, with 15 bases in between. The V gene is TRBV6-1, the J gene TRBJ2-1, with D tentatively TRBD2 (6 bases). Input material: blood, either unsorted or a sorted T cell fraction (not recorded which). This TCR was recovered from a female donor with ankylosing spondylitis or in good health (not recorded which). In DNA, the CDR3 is TGTGCCAGTTTAGCGGACCGGAGCTCCTACAATGAGCAGTTCTTC. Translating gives CASLADRSSYNEQFF.